A single sample gave rise to the 13 T cell receptor beta chains below, sequenced in a study of blood T cells in healthy people across ages. For the second PCR, which ran for 7 to 11 cycles, a sample-barcoded 5' primer and a J-beta primer mix were used. One entry per CDR3 protein, called by TCRdb with MiXCR from the 5' RACE reads. The table has 1 million to 1.2 million distinct CDR3 sequences, more than 30% seen once. The source material was blood. The receptors were gathered from a man aged 18 to 30 in good health.

The chain combines TRBV18 with TRBJ1-5; D is possibly TRBD1 (5 bases). CDR1 and CDR2 from the germline V gene are KGHSH and LQKENI. The CDR3 covers 13 residues. V dropped 3 bases and J dropped 11 bases, with 14 bases sitting between them. In DNA form, the CDR3 reads TGTGCCAGCTCACCCGTTCCGGTAGGGGCCCAGCATTTT. As protein: CASSPVPVGAQHF.

The CDR3: CASSSQGASQGTEAFF. The CDR3 region has the DNA TGTGCCAGCAGCTCCCAGGGGGCAAGTCAAGGCACTGAAGCTTTCTTT. The genes are TRBV5-4 and TRBJ1-1; 8 bases line up with TRBD1. V gave up 3 bases and J gave up 4 bases; unmatched junction bases: 11. The CDR3 sequence is 16 residues long. Germline-derived CDR1 and CDR2 are SGHNT and YYREEE (reference sequence).

This clonotype was observed a few times. A read error may produce the germline difference seen at one junction end. The chain recombines TRBV6-2 or TRBV6-3 with TRBJ2-7, with D uncertain. The germline gives CDR1 MNHEY, CDR2 SVGEGT. This CDR3 has 15 amino acids. Here the CDR3 reads CASSYSPSPAYDQYF. The DNA for the CDR3 is TGTGCCAGCAGTTACTCTCCCTCTCCTGCCTACGACCAGTACTTC.

This clonotype came up many times. The rearrangement uses TRBV5-1 and TRBJ2-3, with D uncertain. In germline, CDR1 is SGHRS, CDR2 YFSETQ. V was shortened by 0 bases and J by 9 bases, with 11 bases between the two germline ends. This CDR3 contains 13 residues. CDR3 sequence (DNA): TGCGCCAGCAGCTTGGCCCCTAGTGACACGCAGTATTTT. Amino acid sequence: CASSLAPSDTQYF. Combining the CDR3 with reference TRBV5-1 and TRBJ2-3 gives the whole variable domain KAGVTQTPRYLIKTRGQQVTLSCSPISGHRSVSWYQQTPGQGLQFLFEYFSETQRNKGNFPGRFSGRQFSNSRSEMNVSTLELGDSALYLCASSLAPSDTQYFGPGTRLTVL.

About this clonotype: A much more abundant neighbour one base away suggests this may be a read error. This chain links TRBV9 with TRBJ2-7, with D tentatively TRBD1 or TRBD2 (5 bases each). CDR1 is SGDLS, CDR2 YYNGEE, per germline. The CDR3 is 15 residues long. Trimming pared 0 bases from V and 7 bases from J, leaving 17 bases between. CDR3 nucleotides: TGTGCCAGCAGCGTAGCGCCCGGGACCTACAATGAGCAGTACTTC. Residues: CASSVAPGTYNEQYF.

The chain employs TRBV5-5 and TRBJ2-7; D not certain. There are 12 residues in the CDR3. V dropped 4 bases and J dropped 4 bases, with 9 bases sitting between them. Germline V gives CDR1 SGHKS, CDR2 YYEKEE (reference sequence). Here the CDR3 reads CASSPDNYEQYF. The CDR3 bases are TGTGCCAGCAGCCCTGATAATTACGAGCAGTACTTC.

In its sample, this clonotype was seen a few times. The chain links TRBV7-2 to TRBJ2-1, with TRBD1 matching 8 bases. V shed 5 bases and J 4 bases; nucleotides not matched to a gene: 7. Germline V gives CDR1 SGHTA, CDR2 FQGNSA. The CDR3 sequence is 15 residues long. The CDR3 loop reads CASSPQGQDYNEQFF. The CDR3 DNA reads as TGTGCCAGCAGCCCCCAGGGACAGGATTACAATGAGCAGTTCTTC.

In this sample, this clonotype turned up a few times. The chain has TRBV25-1 and TRBJ2-3; a possible D gene is TRBD1 (5 bases). CDR1 is MGHDK and CDR2 is SYGVNS in the germline V gene. V was pared by 7 bases and J by 4 bases, with 9 bases between. This CDR3 comprises 12 residues. The CDR3, as DNA: TGTGCCAGCACGACCAGGGCAGATACGCAGTATTTT. It yields the protein CASTTRADTQYF.

The chain couples TRBV7-2 to TRBJ1-1, with D uncertain. This CDR3 has 12 amino acids. CDR1 and CDR2 (germline): SGHTA, FQGNSA. Between the trimmed V and J ends, which lost 2 bases and 5 bases, there was a span of 6 bases. The DNA of the CDR3 is TGTGCCAGCAGCTTAAGAAGTACTGAAGCTTTCTTT. Its translation: CASSLRSTEAFF.

The chain carries TRBV6-2 or TRBV6-3 and TRBJ2-1, with 9 bases identical to TRBD2. There are 15 residues in the CDR3. The trim removed 2 bases at V and 6 bases at J, leaving 5 bases unmatched. Germline CDR1 is MNHEY and CDR2 is SVGEGT. The CDR3 DNA is TGTGCCAGCAGTTACGGACTAGCGCCTTCCAATGAGCAGTTCTTC. Amino acids: CASSYGLAPSNEQFF.

J is TRBJ1-1 and V is TRBV28; D may be TRBD1 (5 bases). CDR1 is MDHEN, CDR2 SYDVKM, per germline. The CDR3 is made up of 15 amino acids. Trimming removed 6 bases from V and 6 bases from J, with 20 bases in between. The chain's CDR3 is CASSLVGIRGAEAFF. DNA for the CDR3: TGTGCCAGCAGCCTAGTGGGGATAAGGGGCGCTGAAGCTTTCTTT.

The V gene is TRBV20-1, the J gene TRBJ1-4, with D unresolved. V lost 5 bases to trimming and J lost 0 bases, with 7 bases between them. From germline, CDR1 is DFQATT and CDR2 SNEGSKA (reference sequence). CDR3 length: 13 amino acids. CDR3 loop: CSALGATNEKLFF. In DNA form, the CDR3 reads TGCAGTGCTCTCGGGGCAACTAATGAAAAACTGTTTTTT.

This clonotype was recorded a few times. The rearrangement links TRBV27 to TRBJ1-2; 8 nucleotides align to TRBD1. V lost 4 bases and J lost 4; bases outside the gene matches: 14. Germline V gene sequence: CDR1 MNHEY, CDR2 SMNVEV (reference sequence). This CDR3 has 17 amino acids. The CDR3 here is CASSSLQTGVVFYGYTF. CDR3 coding DNA: TGTGCCAGCAGTTCACTCCAGACAGGGGTAGTATTCTATGGCTACACCTTC.